This T cell receptor (beta chain) was found in a study of human T cells and chemical hapten exposure. About the study: Variability of per-sample TCR yields stemmed mainly from small differences in pooled library volume. The study, taken as a whole, reports: Expanded TCRs created a significantly greater count of big CDR3 similarity clusters than controls did.

TCRdb reanalysed the RACE reads using MiXCR and keeps one entry per CDR3 protein. The data hold about 99,000 distinct CDR3 sequences, with under 15% observed a single time. As to time point: patch test 1, 2 weeks after DPC sensitization. Treatment: therapeutic diphenylcyclopropenone sensitization with weekly scalp DPC. Only after blood had been drawn was each patch test applied. The authors' total RNA extraction used unfractionated whole blood. Comment on this clonotype: Its target is not known.

The germline CDR1 and CDR2 sequences are MNHEY and SVGAGI. The CDR3 is made up of 16 amino acids. The V segment lost 0 bases and the J segment 0 bases; nucleotides outside the gene matches: 5. The clonotype was recovered from a woman between 35 and 50 years old with alopecia areata. Some clones in this sample may be carry-over from other donors' samples. The chain links TRBV6-5 to TRBJ2-7, with 7 bases that match TRBD2. The sample in question was whole blood, obtained in connection with sensitization to the hapten diphenylcyclopropenone (DPC). The CDR3: CASSYSSGGSSYEQYF. CDR3 DNA sequence: TGTGCCAGCAGTTACTCGAGTGGCGGGAGCTCCTACGAGCAGTACTTC.